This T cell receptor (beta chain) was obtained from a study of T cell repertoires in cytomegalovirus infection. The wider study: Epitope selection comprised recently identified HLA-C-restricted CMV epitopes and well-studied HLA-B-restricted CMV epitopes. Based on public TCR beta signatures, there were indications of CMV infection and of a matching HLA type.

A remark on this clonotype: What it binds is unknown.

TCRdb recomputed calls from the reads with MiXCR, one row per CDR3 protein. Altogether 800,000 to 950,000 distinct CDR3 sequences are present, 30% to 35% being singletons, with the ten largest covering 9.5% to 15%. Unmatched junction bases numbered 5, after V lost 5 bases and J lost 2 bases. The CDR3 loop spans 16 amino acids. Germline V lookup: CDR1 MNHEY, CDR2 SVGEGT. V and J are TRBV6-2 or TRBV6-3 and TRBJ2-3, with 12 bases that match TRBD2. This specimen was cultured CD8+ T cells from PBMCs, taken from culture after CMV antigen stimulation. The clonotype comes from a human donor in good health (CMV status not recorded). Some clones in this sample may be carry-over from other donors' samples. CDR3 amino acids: CASSLGLAGTTDTQYF. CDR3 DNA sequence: TGTGCCAGCAGTCTAGGACTAGCGGGGACCACAGATACGCAGTATTTT.